This entry lists 19 T cell receptor beta chains sequenced from one sample in a study of metastatic and nonmetastatic thyroid tumors (dated by TCRdb to the early 2020s). None of the patients had been given any treatment before thyroid surgery. Receptor amplification or capture employed PCR. The sequencing machine was an Illumina HiSeq 4000. TCRdb trimmed public reads at Q25 via fastp, called clones via MiXCR and kept in-frame beta chains. Across this sample there are several thousand clones, with approximately 30% seen only once. Under 30% of the sample goes to the ten largest clones. The sample comprised adjacent normal tissue. The receptors originated from a female donor with papillary thyroid cancer or a benign thyroid nodule (not recorded which). Some clones in this sample may be carry-over from other donors' samples.

The chain is built from TRBV6-2 or TRBV6-3 and TRBJ1-1; D remains ambiguous. CDR3 length equals 12 residues. The V end lost 3 bases, the J end lost 5 bases, and 7 bases lay between the germline ends. Germline V CDR1 and CDR2: MNHEY, SVGEGT. CDR3 protein: CASSYGRTEAFF. The CDR3 nucleotides are TGTGCCAGCAGTTATGGTCGGACTGAAGCTTTCTTT.

This chain uses TRBV27 with TRBJ2-1; 15 bases agree with TRBD2. Germline CDR1 and CDR2: MNHEY and SMNVEV (reference sequence). The CDR3 consists of 16 residues. Unmatched junction bases numbered 3, after V lost 2 bases and J lost 7 bases. In nucleotides, the CDR3 is TGTGCCAGCAGTTTAGGACTAGCGGGAGGGTTTAATGAGCAGTTCTTC. Translated: CASSLGLAGGFNEQFF.

A few counts support this clone. The chain recombines TRBV28 with TRBJ2-7; 11 positions agree with TRBD2. The V gene end was trimmed by 3 bases and the J gene end by 7 bases; junction bases not matched to a gene: 8. The CDR3 runs to 15 residues. CDR1 MDHEN and CDR2 SYDVKM come from the germline V gene. CDR3: CASSFGSSGRWEQYF. Here the CDR3 DNA reads TGTGCCAGCAGTTTCGGTTCTAGCGGGAGGTGGGAGCAGTACTTC.

The chain uses TRBV20-1 and TRBJ2-3, with 7 bases identical to TRBD1. The J segment lost 4 bases and the V segment lost 7 bases, leaving 11 bases of the junction unmatched. This CDR3 region has 14 residues. Germline V gene lookup returns CDR1 DFQATT and CDR2 SNEGSKA (reference sequence). Here the CDR3 reads CSGGTDRVADTQYF. CDR3 nucleotide sequence: TGCAGTGGGGGAACCGACAGGGTGGCAGATACGCAGTATTTT.

In its sample, this clone was seen a few times. The CDR3 DNA is TGCGCCAGCAGCGTAGAGGACGGAGGTACTGAAGCTTTCTTT. Translating gives CASSVEDGGTEAFF. The gene calls are TRBV4-1 and TRBJ1-1; no reliable D call. Trimming left V 5 bases short and J 5 bases short, with 15 bases between. From germline, CDR1 is MGHRA and CDR2 YSYEKL. The CDR3 has 14 residues.

V usage is TRBV27 and J usage is TRBJ2-7, with D perhaps TRBD1 (5 bases). CDR3 length: 16 residues. V was trimmed by 0 bases and J by 4 bases, leaving 16 bases between them. CDR1 and CDR2 from the germline V gene are MNHEY and SMNVEV (reference sequence). The CDR3 DNA reads TGTGCCAGCAGTTTATCGAAGGGGCACGAGTTGTACGAGCAGTACTTC. Translated: CASSLSKGHELYEQYF.

With regard to this clone: Sequence at one end of the junction differs from germline and may be a read error. The chain uses TRBV7-2 and TRBJ2-2; D perhaps matches TRBD2 (5 bases). Germline assignment: CDR1 SGHTA and CDR2 FQGNSA. This CDR3 has 15 amino acids. DNA of the CDR3: TGTGCCAGCAGCTCCCGAAGGTCCCACACCGGGGAGCTTTTTTTT. This codes for CASSSRRSHTGELFF.

Regarding this clone: One junction end disagrees with the germline gene, perhaps due to a read error. This rearrangement joins TRBV7-8 to TRBJ1-1; 7 bases are a match to TRBD1. The CDR3 spans 18 residues. From germline, CDR1 is SGHVS and CDR2 FQNEAQ. DNA for the CDR3: TGTGCCAGCAGATTAGGATGGGGTATTTCAGGGGGAGACACTGAAGCTTTCTTT. This gives the protein CASRLGWGISGGDTEAFF.

The sample holds a few counts of this clone. V gene TRBV27 combines with J gene TRBJ2-7; D is unclear. Germline V gene data show CDR1 as MNHEY and CDR2 as SMNVEV (reference sequence). The V gene lost 4 bases and the J gene lost 2 bases, with 6 bases spanning the gap. CDR3 length equals 12 residues. CDR3 sequence reads: CASSSRTYEQYF. The CDR3 nucleotides read TGTGCCAGCAGTTCGCGGACCTACGAGCAGTACTTC.

The count of this clone is one. This chain joins TRBV6-2 or TRBV6-3 and TRBJ1-1, with 8 positions matching TRBD1. Trimming at V came to 2 bases and at J to 0 bases, leaving 17 bases not matched to a gene. The CDR3 length is 20 residues. Germline lookup yields CDR1 MNHEY and CDR2 SVGEGT. CDR3 region: CASSYRPFTGAGQVNTEAFF. The CDR3 DNA is TGTGCCAGCAGTTACCGACCCTTCACGGGAGCGGGACAGGTGAACACTGAAGCTTTCTTT.

The chain employs TRBV5-6 and TRBJ2-2; 8 bases map to TRBD1. This CDR3 is built from 15 residues. The V gene end was trimmed by 3 bases and the J gene end by 1 base; junction bases not matched to a gene: 2. Germline CDR1 reads SGHDT; CDR2 reads YYEEEE. The CDR3 here is CASSSDRGNTGELFF. For the CDR3, the DNA is TGTGCCAGCAGCTCTGACAGGGGGAACACCGGGGAGCTGTTTTTT.

The V gene is TRBV10-1, the J gene TRBJ1-6, with 7 bases fitting TRBD1. Germline values: CDR1 WNHNN, CDR2 SYGVQD (reference sequence). The junction had 19 bases not matched to a gene; V was cut back by 7 bases and J by 7 bases. CDR3 length: 18 residues. The CDR3 bases are TGCGCCAGCATTAAACGGGACAGTAACAAGGGGGGCAATTCACCCCTCCACTTT. Amino acids: CASIKRDSNKGGNSPLHF.

This chain uses TRBV27 with TRBJ1-5, with no clear D. The V end was cut by 6 bases, the J end by 5 bases, with 11 bases between. Germline V lookup: CDR1 MNHEY, CDR2 SMNVEV (reference sequence). This CDR3 region has 13 residues. The CDR3 DNA sequence: TGTGCCAGCAGATCCGACGGATATCAGCCCCAGCATTTT. It codes for CASRSDGYQPQHF.

Only a few counts were recorded for this clone. The chain joins TRBV6-2 or TRBV6-3 to TRBJ1-5; no clear D gene. Germline V CDR1 and CDR2: MNHEY, SVGEGT. The V and J ends lost 2 bases and 4 bases respectively, with 6 bases between them. The CDR3 totals 13 residues. The CDR3 DNA reads TGTGCCAGCAGTTACGCCGGGAATCAGCCCCAGCATTTT. It translates to CASSYAGNQPQHF.

This rearrangement joins TRBV2 to TRBJ2-2, with 8 bases matching TRBD2. J was trimmed by 1 base and V by 5 bases; bases with no gene match: 3. CDR1 and CDR2 (germline): SNHLY, FYNNEI. The CDR3 contains 15 residues. The CDR3 loop reads CASSTGLENTGELFF. CDR3 bases: TGTGCCAGCAGTACGGGACTAGAGAACACCGGGGAGCTGTTTTTT. Together with reference TRBV2 and TRBJ2-2, the CDR3 gives the full variable domain: EPEVTQTPSHQVTQMGQEVILRCVPISNHLYFYWYRQILGQKVEFLVSFYNNEISEKSEIFDDQFSVERPDGSNFTLKIRSTKLEDSAMYFCASSTGLENTGELFFGEGSRLTVL.

The chain is built from TRBV10-3 and TRBJ1-2; 9 bases are a match to TRBD1. Germline CDR1 ENHRY, CDR2 SYGVKD. V lost 0 bases to trimming and J lost 2 bases; unmatched junction nucleotides: 16. This CDR3 region has 20 residues. The CDR3 DNA reads TGTGCCATCAGTGAGTCTGATATACTAGACAGGGGGGCGGACAACTATGGCTACACCTTC. Amino acid sequence: CAISESDILDRGADNYGYTF.

V usage is TRBV6-5 and J usage is TRBJ1-5; TRBD1 matches 8 bases. Germline CDR1 is MNHEY and CDR2 is SVGAGI. Trimming at V came to 2 bases and at J to 6 bases, leaving 3 bases not matched to a gene. The CDR3 contains 14 residues. DNA for the CDR3: TGTGCCAGCAGTTACGGACAGGGTTTTCAGCCCCAGCATTTT. Its translation: CASSYGQGFQPQHF.

A few counts support this clone. An end of the junction differs from the germline gene, which may be a read error. The V call is TRBV6-1, the J call TRBJ2-3, with a possible D match to TRBD1 (8 bases). The germline CDR1 and CDR2 sequences are MNHNS and SASEGT. The CDR3 loop spans 14 amino acids. The CDR3, as DNA: TGTGCCAGGAGTGACAGGGGAGGGATATATACGCAGTATTTT. It yields the protein CARSDRGGIYTQYF.

By proportion, this clone is large. For the CDR3, the DNA is TGTGCCAGCTTGCCAGGGGGCTTCGGCTCCTACGAGCAGTACTTC. Amino acids: CASLPGGFGSYEQYF. This chain links TRBV2 with TRBJ2-7, with TRBD1 matching 8 bases. Per the germline V gene, CDR1 is SNHLY and CDR2 is FYNNEI. This CDR3 comprises 15 residues. J gave up 0 bases and V 8 bases, and 9 bases lay outside the gene matches.